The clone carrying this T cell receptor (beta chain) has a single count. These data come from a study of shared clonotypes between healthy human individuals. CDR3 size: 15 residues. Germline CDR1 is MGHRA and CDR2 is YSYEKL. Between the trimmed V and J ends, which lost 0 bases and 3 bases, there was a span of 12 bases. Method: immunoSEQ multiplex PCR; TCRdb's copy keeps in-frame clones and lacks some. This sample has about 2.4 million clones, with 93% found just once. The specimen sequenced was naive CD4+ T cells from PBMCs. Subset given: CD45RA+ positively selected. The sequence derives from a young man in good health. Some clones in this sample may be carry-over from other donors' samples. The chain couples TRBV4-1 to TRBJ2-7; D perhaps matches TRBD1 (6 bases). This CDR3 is CASSQDRTAFYEQYF. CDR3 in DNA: TGCGCCAGCAGCCAAGATAGGACAGCCTTCTACGAGCAGTACTTC.